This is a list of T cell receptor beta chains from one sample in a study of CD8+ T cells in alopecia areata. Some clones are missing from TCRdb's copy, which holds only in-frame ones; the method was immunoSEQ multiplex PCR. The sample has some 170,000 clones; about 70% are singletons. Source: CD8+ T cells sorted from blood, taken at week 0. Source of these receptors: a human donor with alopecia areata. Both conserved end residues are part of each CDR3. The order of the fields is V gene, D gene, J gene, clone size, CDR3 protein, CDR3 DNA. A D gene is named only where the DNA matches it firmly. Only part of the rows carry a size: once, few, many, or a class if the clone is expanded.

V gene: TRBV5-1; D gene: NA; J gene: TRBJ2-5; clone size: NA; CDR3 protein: CASSLDPTETQYF; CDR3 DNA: TGCGCCAGCAGCCTAGACCCTACCGAGACCCAGTACTTC
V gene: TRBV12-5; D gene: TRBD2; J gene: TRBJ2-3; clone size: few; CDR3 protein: CASGPRLLAGGTDTQYF; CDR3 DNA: TGTGCTAGTGGTCCGCGACTCCTAGCGGGGGGCACAGATACGCAGTATTTT
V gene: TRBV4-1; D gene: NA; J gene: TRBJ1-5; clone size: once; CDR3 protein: CASSQDTGAAQPQHF; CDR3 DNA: TGCGCCAGCAGCCAAGATACGGGGGCGGCTCAGCCCCAGCATTTT
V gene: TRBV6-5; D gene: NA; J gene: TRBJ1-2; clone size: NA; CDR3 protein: CASTSYGGAIYGYTF; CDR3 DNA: TGTGCCAGCACCTCGTATGGGGGGGCGATCTATGGCTACACCTTC
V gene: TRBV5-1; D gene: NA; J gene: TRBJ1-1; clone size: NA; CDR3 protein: CASSLSGENTEAFF; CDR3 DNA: TGCGCCAGCAGCTTGTCAGGGGAGAACACTGAAGCTTTCTTT
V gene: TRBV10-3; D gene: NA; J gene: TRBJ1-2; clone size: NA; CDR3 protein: CAIRQGNAGYTF; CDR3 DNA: TGTGCCATCAGACAGGGTAATGCCGGCTACACCTTC
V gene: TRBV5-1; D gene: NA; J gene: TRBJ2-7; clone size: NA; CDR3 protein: CASNWSGDHSEQYF; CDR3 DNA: TGCGCCAGCAACTGGTCGGGGGACCACAGCGAGCAGTACTTC
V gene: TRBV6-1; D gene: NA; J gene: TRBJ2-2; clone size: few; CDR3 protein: CASSETKEAGELFF; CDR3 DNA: TGTGCCAGCAGTGAAACGAAGGAGGCCGGGGAGCTGTTTTTT
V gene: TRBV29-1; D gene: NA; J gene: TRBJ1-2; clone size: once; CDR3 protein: CSAQNPTGYGYTF; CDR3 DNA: TGCAGCGCCCAAAACCCGACAGGTTATGGCTACACCTTC
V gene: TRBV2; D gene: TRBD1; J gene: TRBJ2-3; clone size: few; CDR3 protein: CASTPGRGLGDTQYF; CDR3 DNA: TGTGCCAGCACCCCTGGAAGGGGGCTAGGAGATACGCAGTATTTT
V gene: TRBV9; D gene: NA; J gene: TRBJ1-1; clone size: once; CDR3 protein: CASSAGAEAFF; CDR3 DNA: TGTGCCAGCAGCGCAGGGGCTGAAGCTTTCTTT
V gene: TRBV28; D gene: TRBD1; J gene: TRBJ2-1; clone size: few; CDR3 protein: CASDNIPVRGLINEQFF; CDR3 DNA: TGTGCCAGCGATAACATCCCCGTCAGGGGGCTTATAAATGAGCAGTTCTTC
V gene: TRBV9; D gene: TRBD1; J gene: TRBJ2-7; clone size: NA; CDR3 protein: CASSAGTGLYEQYF; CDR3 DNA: TGTGCCAGCAGCGCCGGGACAGGGCTCTACGAGCAGTACTTC
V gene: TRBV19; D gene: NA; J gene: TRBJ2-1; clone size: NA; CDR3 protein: CASSIERANEQFF; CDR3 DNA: TGTGCCAGTAGTATTGAGAGGGCCAATGAGCAGTTCTTC
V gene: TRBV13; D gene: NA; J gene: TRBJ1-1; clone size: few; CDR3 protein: CASSEDVTEAFF; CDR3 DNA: TGTGCCAGCAGCGAAGATGTCACTGAAGCTTTCTTT
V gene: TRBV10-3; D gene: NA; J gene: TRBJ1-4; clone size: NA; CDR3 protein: CAIGSRNEKLFF; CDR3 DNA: TGTGCCATCGGGTCTCGTAATGAAAAACTGTTTTTT
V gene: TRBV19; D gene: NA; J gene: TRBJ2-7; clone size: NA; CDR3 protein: CASSPQGFSYEQYF; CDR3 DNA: TGTGCCAGTAGTCCCCAAGGATTCTCCTACGAGCAGTACTTC
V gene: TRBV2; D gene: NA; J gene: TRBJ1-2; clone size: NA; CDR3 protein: CASSDSYPNYGYTF; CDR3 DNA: TGTGCCAGCAGTGACAGCTACCCTAACTATGGCTACACCTTC
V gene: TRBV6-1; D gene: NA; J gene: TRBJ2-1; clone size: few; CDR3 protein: CASRQGFEQFF; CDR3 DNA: TGTGCCAGCAGACAGGGTTTTGAGCAGTTCTTC
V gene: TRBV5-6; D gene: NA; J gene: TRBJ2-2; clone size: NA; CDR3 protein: CASSLVAGELFF; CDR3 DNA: TGTGCCAGCAGCTTGGTGGCCGGGGAGCTGTTTTTT
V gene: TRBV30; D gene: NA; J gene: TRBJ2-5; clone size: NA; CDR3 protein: CAWSAPQSIQETQYF; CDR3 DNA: TGTGCCTGGAGTGCGCCCCAGTCGATCCAAGAGACCCAGTACTTC
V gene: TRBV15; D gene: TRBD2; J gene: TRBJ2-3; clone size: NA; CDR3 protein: CATSTPDASGGYTDTQYF; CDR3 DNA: TGTGCCACCAGCACCCCCGACGCTAGCGGGGGATACACAGATACGCAGTATTTT
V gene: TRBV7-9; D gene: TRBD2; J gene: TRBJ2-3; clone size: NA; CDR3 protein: CASSLSSSGGTTDTQYF; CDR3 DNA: TGTGCCAGCAGCTTAAGTTCTAGCGGGGGGACCACAGATACGCAGTATTTT
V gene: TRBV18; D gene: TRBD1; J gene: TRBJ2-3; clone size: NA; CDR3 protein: CASSPGQGTDTQYF; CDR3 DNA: TGTGCCAGCTCACCGGGACAGGGCACAGATACGCAGTATTTT
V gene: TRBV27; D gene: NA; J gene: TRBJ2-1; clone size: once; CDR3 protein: CASSFGPGDEQFF; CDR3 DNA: TGTGCCAGCAGTTTTGGCCCTGGCGATGAGCAGTTCTTC
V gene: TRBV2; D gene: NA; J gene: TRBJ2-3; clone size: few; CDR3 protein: CASSDSTQYF; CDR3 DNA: TGTGCCAGCAGTGACTCTACGCAGTATTTT
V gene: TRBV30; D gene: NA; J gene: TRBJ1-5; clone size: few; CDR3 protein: CAWNVGNQPQHF; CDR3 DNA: TGTGCCTGGAACGTCGGAAATCAGCCCCAGCATTTT
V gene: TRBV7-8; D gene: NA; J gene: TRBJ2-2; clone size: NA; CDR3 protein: CASRGGELFF; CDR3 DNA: TGTGCCAGCCGAGGCGGGGAGCTGTTTTTT
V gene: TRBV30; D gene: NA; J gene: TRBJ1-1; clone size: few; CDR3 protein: CAWSETLPNTEAFF; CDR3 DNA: TGTGCCTGGAGCGAGACCCTCCCCAACACTGAAGCTTTCTTT
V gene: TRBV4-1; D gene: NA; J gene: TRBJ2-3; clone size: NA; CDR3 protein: CASSQFVNRRLMSTDTQYF; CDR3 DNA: TGCGCCAGCAGCCAATTCGTGAACAGGAGGTTGATGAGCACAGATACGCAGTATTTT
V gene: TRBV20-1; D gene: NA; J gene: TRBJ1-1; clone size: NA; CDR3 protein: CSASLNTEAFF; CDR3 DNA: TGCAGTGCTAGCCTTAACACTGAAGCTTTCTTT
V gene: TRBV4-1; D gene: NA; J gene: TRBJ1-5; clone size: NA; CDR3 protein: CASSQGRASNQPQHF; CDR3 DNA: TGCGCCAGCAGCCAAGGCAGGGCGAGCAATCAGCCCCAGCATTTT
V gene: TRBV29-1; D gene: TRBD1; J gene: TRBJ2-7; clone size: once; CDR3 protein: CSVTRIDRDYEQYF; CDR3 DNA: TGCAGCGTCACTCGAATAGACAGGGACTACGAGCAGTACTTC
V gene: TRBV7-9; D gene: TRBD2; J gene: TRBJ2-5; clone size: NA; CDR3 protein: CATLGGGRAQETQYF; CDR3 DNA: TGTGCCACCCTCGGGGGGGGCCGTGCCCAAGAGACCCAGTACTTC
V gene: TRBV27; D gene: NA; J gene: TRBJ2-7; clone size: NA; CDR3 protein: CASSLTVMSYEQYF; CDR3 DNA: TGTGCCAGCAGTTTAACAGTCATGTCCTACGAGCAGTACTTC
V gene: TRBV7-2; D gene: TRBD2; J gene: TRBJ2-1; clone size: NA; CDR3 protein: CASSVVAGGINEQFF; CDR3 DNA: TGTGCCAGCAGCGTAGTAGCGGGGGGGATCAATGAGCAGTTCTTC
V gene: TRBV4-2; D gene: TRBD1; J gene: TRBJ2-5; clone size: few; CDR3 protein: CASSQEGQKETQYF; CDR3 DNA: TGTGCCAGCAGCCAAGAGGGACAGAAAGAGACCCAGTACTTC